These T cell receptor beta chains were read from a single sample in a study of technical replicates of blood from a few donors. Using immunoSEQ multiplex PCR, the repertoire was profiled, and TCRdb retains in-frame clones only, with some absent. The table records 65,000 to 85,000 clones, around 96% of them present only once. Sequencing was carried out using T cells isolated from PBMCs. These receptors were taken from a human donor in good health. The CDR3 runs from the conserved cysteine through the conserved F or W. Each record gives: J gene, CDR3 length, D gene, clone size, V gene, CDR3 protein, CDR3 DNA. The D gene is left open where the match is weak. Only some rows state a clone size, as once, few, many or a class for expanded clones.

J: TRBJ2-7; length: 14; D: TRBD2; size: .; V: TRBV5-4; CDR3: CASSRTSGAYEQYF; DNA: TGTGCCAGCAGTAGGACTAGCGGTGCCTACGAGCAGTACTTC
J: TRBJ2-7; length: 14; D: TRBD2; size: .; V: TRBV2; CDR3: CASNIAGGAYEQYF; DNA: TGTGCCAGCAATATAGCGGGAGGTGCCTACGAGCAGTACTTC
J: TRBJ2-3; length: 17; D: TRBD2; size: .; V: TRBV6-1; CDR3: CASSDRVVIAGADTQYF; DNA: TGTGCCAGCAGTGACAGGGTCGTGATAGCGGGAGCGGATACGCAGTATTTT
J: TRBJ2-7; length: 15; D: .; size: once; V: TRBV9; CDR3: CASSVERGPTYEQYF; DNA: TGTGCCAGCAGCGTAGAACGTGGGCCAACCTACGAGCAGTACTTC
J: TRBJ2-1; length: 12; D: .; size: .; V: TRBV5-1; CDR3: CASSPLDNEQFF; DNA: TGCGCCAGCAGTCCTCTAGACAATGAGCAGTTCTTC
J: TRBJ1-1; length: 14; D: TRBD1; size: .; V: TRBV5-6; CDR3: CASSFQGANTEAFF; DNA: TGTGCCAGCAGCTTTCAGGGGGCAAATACTGAAGCTTTCTTT
J: TRBJ2-5; length: 15; D: .; size: .; V: TRBV25-1; CDR3: CASSEYSRSQETQYF; DNA: TGTGCCAGCAGTGAATATAGTAGGAGTCAAGAGACCCAGTACTTC
J: TRBJ2-7; length: 13; D: .; size: .; V: TRBV9; CDR3: CASSVDSYYEQYF; DNA: TGTGCCAGCAGCGTAGATAGCTACTACGAGCAGTACTTC
J: TRBJ2-1; length: 16; D: TRBD2; size: .; V: TRBV11-2; CDR3: CASSFSRLAGYNEQFF; DNA: TGTGCCAGCAGCTTTAGTCGGCTAGCGGGATATAATGAGCAGTTCTTC
J: TRBJ1-4; length: 16; D: .; size: .; V: TRBV5-6; CDR3: CASSAEEVATNEKLFF; DNA: TGTGCCAGCAGCGCAGAGGAGGTTGCAACTAATGAAAAACTGTTTTTT
J: TRBJ1-2; length: 14; D: .; size: .; V: TRBV5-4; CDR3: CASSLVQDNYGYTF; DNA: TGTGCCAGCAGCTTGGTTCAGGATAACTATGGCTACACCTTC
J: TRBJ1-1; length: 14; D: TRBD1; size: .; V: TRBV9; CDR3: CASSVGQGNTEAFF; DNA: TGTGCCAGCAGCGTGGGACAGGGAAACACCGAAGCTTTCTTT
J: TRBJ2-3; length: 17; D: .; size: .; V: TRBV5-1; CDR3: CASSLSLRKKGTDTQYF; DNA: TGCGCCAGCAGCTTATCGTTGCGGAAAAAAGGCACAGATACGCAGTATTTT
J: TRBJ1-2; length: 16; D: .; size: .; V: TRBV7-6; CDR3: CASSNGWGEESYGYTF; DNA: TGTGCCAGCAGCAATGGGTGGGGGGAAGAGAGCTATGGCTACACCTTC
J: TRBJ2-1; length: 17; D: TRBD2; size: .; V: TRBV7-2; CDR3: CASSGLAGGPRYNEQFF; DNA: TGTGCCAGCAGCGGACTAGCGGGAGGGCCTAGGTACAATGAGCAGTTCTTC
J: TRBJ1-4; length: 13; D: .; size: .; V: TRBV4-1; CDR3: CASSQAILEKLFF; DNA: TGCGCCAGCAGCCAAGCCATACTTGAAAAACTGTTTTTT